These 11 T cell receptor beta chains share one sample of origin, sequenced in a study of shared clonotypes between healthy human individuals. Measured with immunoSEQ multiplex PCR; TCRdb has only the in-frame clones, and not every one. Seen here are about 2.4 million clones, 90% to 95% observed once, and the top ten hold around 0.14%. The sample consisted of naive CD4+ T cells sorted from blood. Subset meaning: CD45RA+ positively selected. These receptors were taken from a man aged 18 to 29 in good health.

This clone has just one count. The CDR3 spells CASRPSNSNQPQHF. The CDR3 DNA reads as TGTGCCAGTAGACCCTCTAATAGCAATCAGCCCCAGCATTTT. The chain joins TRBV19 to TRBJ1-5; D gene unclear. CDR3 length: 14 amino acids. V shed 6 bases and J shed 0 bases, with 9 bases lying between them. The V gene's germline CDR1 is LNHDA and CDR2 SQIVND (reference sequence).

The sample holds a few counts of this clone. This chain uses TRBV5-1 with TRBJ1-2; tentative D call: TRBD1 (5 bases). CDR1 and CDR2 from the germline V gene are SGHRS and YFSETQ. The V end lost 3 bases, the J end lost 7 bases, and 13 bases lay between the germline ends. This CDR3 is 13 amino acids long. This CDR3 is CASSSGDHAGYTF. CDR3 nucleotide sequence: TGCGCCAGCAGCTCGGGGGACCATGCTGGCTACACCTTC.

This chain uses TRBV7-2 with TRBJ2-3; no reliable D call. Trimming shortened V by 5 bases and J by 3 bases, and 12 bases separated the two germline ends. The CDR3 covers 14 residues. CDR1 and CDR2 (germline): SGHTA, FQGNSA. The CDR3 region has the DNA TGTGCCAGCAGCCTCGGCAGGCCGACAGATACGCAGTATTTT. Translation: CASSLGRPTDTQYF.

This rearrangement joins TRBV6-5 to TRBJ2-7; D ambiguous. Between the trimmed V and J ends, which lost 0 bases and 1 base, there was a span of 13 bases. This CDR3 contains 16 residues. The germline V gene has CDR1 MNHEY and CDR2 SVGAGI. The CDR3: CASSYSFLDGSYEQYF. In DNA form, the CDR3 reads TGTGCCAGCAGTTACTCATTCCTGGATGGGTCCTACGAGCAGTACTTC.

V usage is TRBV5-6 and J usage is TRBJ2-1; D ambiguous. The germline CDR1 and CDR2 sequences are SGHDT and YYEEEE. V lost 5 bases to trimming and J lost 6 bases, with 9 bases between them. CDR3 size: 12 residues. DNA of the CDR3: TGTGCCAGCAGGGTAACCAGCAATGAGCAGTTCTTC. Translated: CASRVTSNEQFF.

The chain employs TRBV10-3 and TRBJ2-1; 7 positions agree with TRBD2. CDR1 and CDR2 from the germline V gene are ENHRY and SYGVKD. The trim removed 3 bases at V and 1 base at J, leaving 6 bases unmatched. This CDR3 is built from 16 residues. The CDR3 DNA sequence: TGTGCCATCAGTGATAGACTAGCTAGTTCCTACAATGAGCAGTTCTTC. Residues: CAISDRLASSYNEQFF.

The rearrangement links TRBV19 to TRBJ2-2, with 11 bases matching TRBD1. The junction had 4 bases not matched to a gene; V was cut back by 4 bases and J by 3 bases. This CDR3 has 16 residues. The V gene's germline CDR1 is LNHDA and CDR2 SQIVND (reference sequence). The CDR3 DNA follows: TGTGCCAGTAGTAGAAGGACAGGGGGCGACACCGGGGAGCTGTTTTTT. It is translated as CASSRRTGGDTGELFF.

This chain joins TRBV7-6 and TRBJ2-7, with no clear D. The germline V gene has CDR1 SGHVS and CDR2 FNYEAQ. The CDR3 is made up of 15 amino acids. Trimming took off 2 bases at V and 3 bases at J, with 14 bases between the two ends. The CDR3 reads CASSLSSYPIYEQYF. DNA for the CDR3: TGTGCCAGCAGCTTAAGTAGCTATCCGATCTACGAGCAGTACTTC.

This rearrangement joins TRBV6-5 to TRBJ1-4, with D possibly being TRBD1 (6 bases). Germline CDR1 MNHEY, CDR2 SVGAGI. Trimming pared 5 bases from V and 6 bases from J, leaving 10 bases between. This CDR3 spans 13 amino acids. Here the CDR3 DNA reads TGTGCCAGCAGTGATCCAGGGGATGAAAAACTGTTTTTT. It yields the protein CASSDPGDEKLFF.

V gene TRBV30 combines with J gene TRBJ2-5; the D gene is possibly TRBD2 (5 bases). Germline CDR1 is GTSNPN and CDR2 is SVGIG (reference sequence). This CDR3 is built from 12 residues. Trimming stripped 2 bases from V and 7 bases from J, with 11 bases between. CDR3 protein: CAWSTLAGTQYF. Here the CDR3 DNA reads TGTGCCTGGAGTACCCTTGCGGGGACCCAGTACTTC.

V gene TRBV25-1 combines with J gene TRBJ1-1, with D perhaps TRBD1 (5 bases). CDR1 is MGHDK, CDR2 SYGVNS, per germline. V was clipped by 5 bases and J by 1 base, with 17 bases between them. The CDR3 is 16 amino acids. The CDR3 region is CASSSLGREKNTEAFF. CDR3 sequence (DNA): TGTGCCAGCAGTTCCCTGGGACGGGAGAAGAACACTGAAGCTTTCTTT. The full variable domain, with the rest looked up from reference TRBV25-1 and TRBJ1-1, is EADIYQTPRYLVIGTGKKITLECSQTMGHDKMYWYQQDPGMELHLIHYSYGVNSTEKGDLSSESTVSRIRTEHFPLTLESARPSHTSQYLCASSSLGREKNTEAFFGQGTRLTVV.